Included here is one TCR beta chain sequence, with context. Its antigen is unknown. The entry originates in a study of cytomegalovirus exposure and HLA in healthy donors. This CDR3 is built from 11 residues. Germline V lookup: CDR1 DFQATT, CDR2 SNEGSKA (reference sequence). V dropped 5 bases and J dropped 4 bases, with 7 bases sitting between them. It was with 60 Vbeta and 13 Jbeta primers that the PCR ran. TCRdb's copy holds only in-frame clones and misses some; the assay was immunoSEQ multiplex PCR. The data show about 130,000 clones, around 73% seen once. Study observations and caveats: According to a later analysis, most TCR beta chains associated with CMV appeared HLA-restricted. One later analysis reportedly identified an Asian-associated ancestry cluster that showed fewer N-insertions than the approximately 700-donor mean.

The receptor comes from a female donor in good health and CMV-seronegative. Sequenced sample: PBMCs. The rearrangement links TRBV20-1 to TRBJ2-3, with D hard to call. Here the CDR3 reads CSAPLADTQYF. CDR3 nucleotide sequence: TGCAGTGCTCCCCTTGCAGATACGCAGTATTTT.